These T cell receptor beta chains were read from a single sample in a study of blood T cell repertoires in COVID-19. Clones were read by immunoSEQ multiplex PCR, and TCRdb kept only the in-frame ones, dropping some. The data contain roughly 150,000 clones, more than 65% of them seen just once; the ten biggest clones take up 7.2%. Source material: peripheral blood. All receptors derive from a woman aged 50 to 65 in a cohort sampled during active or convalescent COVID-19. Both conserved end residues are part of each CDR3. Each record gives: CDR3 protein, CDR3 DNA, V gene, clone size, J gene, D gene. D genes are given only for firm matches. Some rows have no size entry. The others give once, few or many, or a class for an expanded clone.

CASSQGDVNRAEQYF | TGTGCCAGCAGCCAAGGGGACGTAAACAGGGCTGAGCAGTACTTC | TRBV3-1/TRBV3-2 | - | TRBJ2-7 | -
CASSPRTGGVGDEKLFF | TGTGCCAGCAGCCCACGTACAGGGGGGGTAGGTGATGAAAAACTGTTTTTT | TRBV3-1/TRBV3-2 | - | TRBJ1-4 | TRBD1
CASGLVAGASNGNTIYF | TGTGCTAGTGGTTTGGTAGCGGGGGCATCAAACGGAAACACCATATATTTT | TRBV12-5 | once | TRBJ1-3 | -
CASSQDRGTSGVHGTDTQYF | TGCGCCAGCAGCCAAGATCGCGGGACTAGCGGGGTGCACGGCACAGATACGCAGTATTTT | TRBV4-1 | - | TRBJ2-3 | TRBD2
CASSVASPEGGAGSSYNEQFF | TGTGCCAGCAGCGTAGCTTCCCCGGAAGGCGGCGCCGGCTCCTCCTACAATGAGCAGTTCTTC | TRBV9 | - | TRBJ2-1 | -
CASSVGTGSYNEQFF | TGCGCCAGCAGTGTAGGGACAGGGTCCTACAATGAGCAGTTCTTC | TRBV10-1 | - | TRBJ2-1 | TRBD1
CASSEARQNNSPLHF | TGTGCCAGCAGTGAAGCGAGACAGAACAATTCACCCCTCCACTTT | TRBV6-1 | - | TRBJ1-6 | -
CSVEGPYRGGGELFF | TGCAGCGTTGAAGGCCCCTATAGGGGCGGCGGGGAGCTGTTTTTT | TRBV29-1 | - | TRBJ2-2 | -
CASRKDRGLNTEAFF | TGCGCCAGCAGAAAGGACAGGGGGCTTAACACTGAAGCTTTCTTT | TRBV5-1 | - | TRBJ1-1 | TRBD1
CATSDFPGQPHTQYF | TGTGCCACCAGTGATTTCCCGGGACAGCCGCATACGCAGTATTTT | TRBV24-1 | once | TRBJ2-3 | TRBD1
CASSRSVTSGTDTQYF | TGCGCCAGCAGCCGAAGTGTGACTAGCGGCACAGATACGCAGTATTTT | TRBV4-1 | - | TRBJ2-3 | TRBD2
CASSLARGQLTDTQYF | TGTGCCAGCAGCTTAGCGCGGGGTCAGCTCACAGATACGCAGTATTTT | TRBV7-2 | - | TRBJ2-3 | -
CASSIAGYQPQHF | TGTGCCAGTAGCATAGCAGGGTATCAGCCCCAGCATTTT | TRBV19 | - | TRBJ1-5 | -
CASSQDISGNTIYF | TGCGCCAGCAGCCAGGACATCTCTGGAAACACCATATATTTT | TRBV5-1 | - | TRBJ1-3 | -
CASSLAAKRNTEAFF | TGTGCCAGCAGCTTAGCTGCGAAGAGGAACACTGAAGCTTTCTTT | TRBV7-9 | - | TRBJ1-1 | -
CASTGEGGYTGELFF | TGTGCCAGTACCGGGGAGGGGGGTTACACCGGGGAGCTGTTTTTT | TRBV19 | - | TRBJ2-2 | -
CASSIVDRAETQYF | TGTGCCAGTAGTATAGTTGACAGGGCAGAGACCCAGTACTTC | TRBV19 | once | TRBJ2-5 | TRBD1
CASSGSGGMDTEAFF | TGCGCCAGCAGCGGTTCGGGGGGCATGGACACTGAAGCTTTCTTT | TRBV5-1 | - | TRBJ1-1 | -
CASSSGQGNEQYF | TGTGCCAGCAGCTCGGGACAGGGAAACGAGCAGTACTTC | TRBV7-3 | - | TRBJ2-7 | TRBD1
CASSTDPSNTIYF | TGTGCCAGCAGCACAGACCCGTCAAACACCATATATTTT | TRBV5-4 | - | TRBJ1-3 | -
CASSQVLGGLIIQYF | TGCGCCAGCAGCCAAGTTTTAGGGGGTTTAATCATTCAGTACTTC | TRBV4-1 | - | TRBJ2-4 | -
CASSEGPGTGELFF | TGTGCCAGTAGTGAGGGCCCGGGCACCGGGGAGCTGTTTTTT | TRBV19 | - | TRBJ2-2 | -
CASNSNQETQYF | TGTGCCAGCAACAGTAACCAAGAGACCCAGTACTTC | TRBV6-5 | - | TRBJ2-5 | -
CASRGVTEAFF | TGTGCCAGCCGCGGGGTCACTGAAGCTTTCTTT | TRBV6-5 | once | TRBJ1-1 | -
CAISGPPGGYEQYF | TGTGCCATCAGTGGACCTCCGGGGGGGTACGAGCAGTACTTC | TRBV10-3 | - | TRBJ2-7 | TRBD2
CASSPMIPSGLDTQYF | TGCGCCAGCAGCCCGATGATCCCTAGCGGGTTAGATACGCAGTATTTT | TRBV5-1 | once | TRBJ2-3 | TRBD2
CASSFGQSNQPQHF | TGTGCCAGCAGCTTCGGACAGAGCAATCAGCCCCAGCATTTT | TRBV7-9 | many | TRBJ1-5 | -
CASSFDVGTSGYNEQFF | TGTGCCAGCAGCTTTGACGTCGGGACTAGCGGATACAATGAGCAGTTCTTC | TRBV7-3 | - | TRBJ2-1 | TRBD2
CASSCPGTGVQPNSNQPQHF | TGTGCCAGCAGCTGTCCCGGGACAGGAGTACAGCCAAATAGCAATCAGCCCCAGCATTTT | TRBV5-4 | - | TRBJ1-5 | TRBD1
CASSLYQGELFF | TGTGCCAGCAGCTTATACCAGGGGGAGCTGTTTTTT | TRBV7-3 | - | TRBJ2-2 | -
CASSTRTGSSGNTIYF | TGTGCCAGCAGCACCAGGACAGGTAGCTCTGGAAACACCATATATTTT | TRBV11-2 | - | TRBJ1-3 | TRBD1
CASSRQGANNSPLHF | TGTGCCAGCAGCAGACAGGGGGCGAATAATTCACCCCTCCACTTT | TRBV6-6 | - | TRBJ1-6 | TRBD1
CSASHPQDYEQYF | TGCAGTGCTAGTCATCCACAAGACTACGAGCAGTACTTC | TRBV20-1 | - | TRBJ2-7 | -
CAISESLGGNTEAFF | TGTGCCATCAGTGAGTCCTTGGGGGGTAACACTGAAGCTTTCTTT | TRBV10-3 | - | TRBJ1-1 | -
CASSYSRTGRGQPQHF | TGTGCCAGCAGTTACTCGAGGACAGGGAGGGGTCAGCCCCAGCATTTT | TRBV6-5 | - | TRBJ1-5 | TRBD1
CASSLVTGETEAFF | TGTGCCAGCAGCTTAGTAACAGGGGAAACTGAAGCTTTCTTT | TRBV5-5 | - | TRBJ1-1 | TRBD1
CASSLAQGEAGELFF | TGCGCCAGCAGCTTGGCGCAGGGGGAGGCCGGGGAGCTGTTTTTT | TRBV5-1 | once | TRBJ2-2 | -
CASSIPVLRGYTF | TGTGCCAGTAGTATCCCAGTGTTGAGGGGCTACACCTTC | TRBV19 | - | TRBJ1-2 | -
CASSRNRDRRFNTEAFF | TGCGCCAGCAGCCGTAACCGGGACAGAAGATTTAACACTGAAGCTTTCTTT | TRBV4-1 | - | TRBJ1-1 | TRBD1
CSVEVPEGSRSYEQYF | TGCAGCGTTGAAGTCCCCGAAGGGAGCAGATCCTACGAGCAGTACTTC | TRBV29-1 | - | TRBJ2-7 | -
CASSRGSYEQYF | TGTGCCAGCAGCCGGGGCTCCTACGAGCAGTACTTC | TRBV6-6 | - | TRBJ2-7 | -
CASSVKDREKVYEQYF | TGTGCCAGCAGCGTCAAGGACAGGGAAAAGGTCTACGAGCAGTACTTC | TRBV12-1 | - | TRBJ2-7 | -
CASSGADSAYEQYF | TGCGCCAGCAGCGGCGCGGACAGCGCCTACGAGCAGTACTTC | TRBV5-1 | - | TRBJ2-7 | -
CASSRGQPGNQPQHF | TGTGCCAGCAGCCGTGGACAGCCAGGCAATCAGCCCCAGCATTTT | TRBV7-9 | - | TRBJ1-5 | -
CASSLAGTDTQYF | TGCGCCAGCAGCTTGGCGGGCACAGATACGCAGTATTTT | TRBV5-1 | - | TRBJ2-3 | -
CASSQEGGSGANVLTF | TGCGCCAGCAGCCAAGAAGGGGGCTCTGGGGCCAACGTCCTGACTTTC | TRBV4-1 | - | TRBJ2-6 | -
CASSIADRGGYEKLFF | TGTGCCAGCAGCATTGCCGACAGGGGCGGGTATGAAAAACTGTTTTTT | TRBV7-2 | - | TRBJ1-4 | TRBD1
CASSVGQGEYSPLHF | TGTGCCAGCAGCGTAGGGCAGGGTGAATACTCACCCCTCCACTTT | TRBV9 | - | TRBJ1-6 | -
CASSRRAQETQYF | TGTGCCAGCAGCCGGCGGGCGCAAGAGACCCAGTACTTC | TRBV12-3/TRBV12-4 | - | TRBJ2-5 | -
CASRGGPSSGNTIYF | TGTGCCAGTAGGGGAGGGCCCAGCTCTGGAAACACCATATATTTT | TRBV19 | - | TRBJ1-3 | -
CASTNAPGTVQSGANVLTF | TGTGCCAGCACCAACGCGCCCGGGACAGTACAGTCTGGGGCCAACGTCCTGACTTTC | TRBV5-4 | - | TRBJ2-6 | TRBD1
CASGLGWAQQYF | TGTGCTAGTGGTTTGGGGTGGGCCCAGCAGTACTTC | TRBV12-5 | - | TRBJ2-7 | -
CASRAAGAKNIQYF | TGTGCCAGCAGGGCTGCAGGGGCCAAAAACATTCAGTACTTC | TRBV6-5 | - | TRBJ2-4 | -
CASSTPGVNTEAFF | TGTGCCAGCAGCACTCCAGGGGTGAACACTGAAGCTTTCTTT | TRBV25-1 | - | TRBJ1-1 | -